This T cell receptor beta chain was sequenced in a study of PD-L1 blockade in urothelial cancer. Sample contribution per patient ranged from 1 to 8, covering pretreatment and on-treatment. TCRdb's copy holds only in-frame clones and misses some; the assay was immunoSEQ multiplex PCR. Among under 130,000 clones listed, approximately 85% were seen once. Germline trimming cut 5 bases from V and 2 bases from J; bases unmatched to any gene: 4. The CDR3 contains 15 residues. Germline CDR1 SGHTA, CDR2 FQGNSA. This clone was seen more than once but under ten times. This TCR was sampled from a middle-aged man with urothelial cancer. V is TRBV7-2 and J is TRBJ2-1, with TRBD1 matching 9 bases. Here the sequenced sample was PBMCs, taken around atezolizumab (anti-PD-L1) treatment. This chain's CDR3 is CASSQRTGAYNEQFF. The CDR3 coding sequence is TGTGCCAGCAGCCAGCGGACAGGGGCCTACAATGAGCAGTTCTTC.